The 12 T cell receptor beta chains given below trace back to one sample, sequenced in a study of blood T cell repertoires in COVID-19. The repertoire was sequenced with immunoSEQ multiplex PCR; TCRdb's copy has only in-frame clones and lacks some. The data show hundreds of thousands of clones, about 85% seen once. Sequenced material: peripheral blood. The receptors were gathered from a woman older than 75 with acute or convalescent COVID-19.

This rearrangement joins TRBV5-5 to TRBJ1-6; 7 positions match TRBD1. The V segment lost 1 base and the J segment 6 bases; nucleotides outside the gene matches: 7. There are 16 residues in the CDR3. The germline V gene encodes CDR1 SGHKS and CDR2 YYEKEE (reference sequence). Written as DNA, the CDR3 is TGTGCCAGCAGCTTGCCCGGGACAGCCTTTAATTCACCCCTCCACTTT. It codes for CASSLPGTAFNSPLHF.

V is TRBV2 and J is TRBJ1-2; 8 nucleotides align to TRBD1. V lost 5 bases to trimming and J lost 3 bases; unmatched junction nucleotides: 8. CDR3 size: 15 residues. CDR1 is SNHLY and CDR2 is FYNNEI in the germline V gene. In DNA, the CDR3 is TGTGCCAGCAGTCTCGGGACAGGAGGGTACTATGGCTACACCTTC. This sequence encodes CASSLGTGGYYGYTF.

The chain is built from TRBV25-1 and TRBJ1-2; 12 bases are a match to TRBD1. The CDR3 length is 16 residues. J was trimmed by 7 bases and V by 3 bases; bases with no gene match: 9. From germline, CDR1 is MGHDK and CDR2 SYGVNS. The CDR3 sequence: CASSDLLGQGAGGYTF. The CDR3 nucleotides read TGTGCCAGCAGTGATCTCCTGGGACAGGGGGCTGGTGGCTACACCTTC.

The chain uses TRBV28 and TRBJ2-1; D not resolved. Germline CDR1 and CDR2: MDHEN and SYDVKM. There are 13 residues in the CDR3. Trimming took off 11 bases at V and 6 bases at J, with 17 bases between the two ends. Here the CDR3 DNA reads TGTGCCTTAGAACGGAGCCCAGTCAATGAGCAGTTCTTC. This encodes CALERSPVNEQFF.

The genes are TRBV6-5 and TRBJ2-5, with 7 bases identical to TRBD1. The germline gives CDR1 MNHEY, CDR2 SVGAGI. The CDR3 runs 15 residues. V gave up 4 bases and J gave up 5 bases; unmatched junction bases: 10. CDR3 DNA sequence: TGTGCCAGCAGTTCTCCCCGACAGGGAGTTGAGACCCAGTACTTC. Its protein product is CASSSPRQGVETQYF.

This sequence joins TRBV19 and TRBJ2-5, with TRBD2 matching over 10 bases. Germline lookup yields CDR1 LNHDA and CDR2 SQIVND (reference sequence). This CDR3 is 20 amino acids long. V lost 4 bases to trimming and J lost 4 bases; unmatched junction nucleotides: 21. The CDR3 region is CASSTPKTSGRLGRGETQYF. CDR3 nucleotides: TGTGCCAGTAGTACGCCAAAGACTAGCGGGCGACTAGGGAGAGGAGAGACCCAGTACTTC.

This rearrangement joins TRBV30 to TRBJ2-3; TRBD2 aligns across 13 bases. CDR1 and CDR2 from the germline V gene are GTSNPN and SVGIG (reference sequence). Trimming removed 2 bases from V and 3 bases from J; junction bases left unmatched: 5. CDR3 length equals 16 residues. This CDR3 is CAWSKRTSGSTDTQYF. CDR3 DNA sequence: TGTGCCTGGAGTAAAAGGACTAGCGGGAGTACAGATACGCAGTATTTT.

This chain joins TRBV6-5 and TRBJ1-4; 7 nucleotides align to TRBD1. This CDR3 is built from 15 residues. Germline V lookup: CDR1 MNHEY, CDR2 SVGAGI. J was trimmed by 3 bases and V by 5 bases; bases with no gene match: 6. CDR3 coding DNA: TGTGCCAGCAGTCCGGCCGGGACAGCTAATGAAAAACTGTTTTTT. Amino acid sequence: CASSPAGTANEKLFF.

This clone was picked up one time. This chain joins TRBV3-1 (or the pseudogene TRBV3-2) and TRBJ2-1, with D possibly TRBD2 on 5 matching bases. Trimming stripped 4 bases from V and 5 bases from J, with 21 bases between. Germline V gene data show CDR1 as LGHDT and CDR2 as YNNKEL (reference sequence). CDR3 length: 17 amino acids. CDR3 DNA: TGTGCCAGCAGCCGGTACTATAACGTAAGAGCGGACAATGAGCAGTTCTTC. Its translation is CASSRYYNVRADNEQFF.

The chain recombines TRBV6-5 with TRBJ2-7; D might be TRBD1 (6 bases). The V gene lost 6 bases and the J gene lost 2 bases, with 14 bases spanning the gap. Germline CDR1 reads MNHEY; CDR2 reads SVGAGI. This CDR3 has 14 residues. CDR3 nucleotides: TGTGCCAGCAGGAGGGTCGGGACACCCTACGAGCAGTACTTC. Amino acid sequence: CASRRVGTPYEQYF.

The CDR3 sequence: CASTPGGGHSGANVLTF. The CDR3 nucleotides are TGTGCCAGCACTCCCGGCGGGGGGCACTCTGGGGCCAACGTCCTGACTTTC. J is TRBJ2-6 and V is TRBV27; 8 positions match TRBD2. Germline CDR1 and CDR2: MNHEY and SMNVEV (reference sequence). The CDR3 covers 17 residues. The V and J ends lost 7 bases and 0 bases, in that order; junction bases with no gene match: 8.

The chain joins TRBV10-1 to TRBJ2-3; maybe TRBD1 (5 bases). Germline CDR1 and CDR2: WNHNN and SYGVQD (reference sequence). Trimming left V 4 bases short and J 3 bases short, with 11 bases between. CDR3 length equals 14 residues. CDR3 sequence: CASSGRAVTDTQYF. CDR3 in DNA: TGCGCCAGCAGTGGCAGGGCGGTGACAGATACGCAGTATTTT.